This T cell receptor (beta chain) originates from a study of blood T cell repertoires in COVID-19 (dated by TCRdb to between 2020 and 2021). For the study in its entirety: Samples from collaborators originated in the United States, Italy and Spain and spanned both the acute and convalescent phases of COVID-19. The prospective study material was composed of cDNA or gDNA derived from T cells, B-cell-depleted T cells, or PBMCs. The dataset comprised deeply sampled blood TCRbeta repertoires from subjects exposed to, actively infected with, or recovered from COVID-19. The repertoires were made available in a free public database intended to serve as a resource for research on the immune response to SARS-CoV-2. Samples were obtained from the ongoing ImmuneRACE study (first 160 participants) and from 1,254 subjects provided by 6 global collaborators. Nearly every sample came with metadata listing a de-identified subject ID, COVID-19 status, age in years and sex. HLA class I and class II types, where available, came from metadata supplied by the sample provider rather than from assay-based typing.

In the prospective study, participants were roughly 18 to 95 years old, resided in 25 or so geographic areas of the United States, and were enrolled through a virtual design. To assign participants to cohorts, the prospective study relied on clinical history that participants themselves reported in a screening survey and a study questionnaire. For ImmuneRACE Cohort 3, a participant was defined as recovered based on two consecutive negative NP/OP PCR tests, clearance by a healthcare professional, or resolution of symptoms. In the prospective study, whole blood, serum and a nasopharyngeal or oropharyngeal swab were collected from each participant by mobile phlebotomists. Prospective study participants could optionally give additional blood draws and questionnaires over an approximately two-month period. Blood samples from the prospective study were shipped frozen or at room temperature prior to DNA extraction.

Points on this clone: Its cognate antigen has yet to be identified. No much larger clone exists at a distance of one base, and base qualities are not known.

TCRbeta CDR3 regions were amplified from genomic DNA using the immunoSEQ Assay, a bias-controlled multiplex PCR. From the authors' description of their analysis: The number of nucleated cells in each sample was estimated from the amplification of reference gene primers within the assay. Sequence reads were collapsed and filtered to measure the absolute abundance of every unique TCRbeta CDR3 rearrangement. For each sample, productive Simpson clonality was calculated as the square root of Simpson's diversity index across productive rearrangements. The table comes from immuneACCESS by way of TCRdb, which keeps in-frame sequences with V and J called. Part of the clones is missing from these tables; in studies checked, under half for an unresolved V gene and the rest for unknown reasons. V, J and clone size reflect that table, while D and trimming were determined from the DNA. In all, the sample holds roughly 190,000 clones, and roughly 82% of those were seen once. Approximately 12% of the sample is in the top ten clones.

The CDR3 goes from the cysteine to the phenylalanine over 18 residues. The only DNA kept is the CDR3, 54 bases in frame from the first base. CDR1 and CDR2, per the germline V gene, are SGHTA and FQGNSA. The V end loses 1 base and the J end loses 1 base, and a stretch of 19 bases separates them. Study-level results and caveats: The amount of clinical and demographic metadata varied by source and participant and was provided uncurated.

The sequenced sample was PBMCs or T cells enriched from blood (not recorded which). The chain is made from TRBV7-2 and TRBJ1-1; a weak D assignment points to TRBD1 (6 bases agree). This receptor was taken from a man aged 35-49 years who had recovered from COVID-19. The DNA is as follows: TGTGCCAGCAGCTTAGAACCGGGACAAGGGTTACGGAACACTGAAGCTTTCTTT. It is translated as CASSLEPGQGLRNTEAFF.